This TCR beta chain was observed in a study of T cell responses to AZD1222 COVID-19 vaccine. J was trimmed by 4 bases and V by 0 bases; bases with no gene match: 7. Germline CDR1 and CDR2: SGHTA and FQGNSA. The CDR3 covers 19 residues. Study conclusions and caveats: There were mostly white British donors and more females than males, and clonal diversity was possibly underestimated. Unmutated variant regions are reportedly targeted by nearly half of spike-specific TCRs. AZD1222 recipients seropositive at baseline numbered only 5 to 7.

As to this clone: Antigen specificity is unknown.

The table came from immunoSEQ multiplex PCR; TCRdb's copy has only in-frame clones and leaves some out. This table has about 160,000 clones, almost 90% appearing once. The rearrangement uses TRBV7-2 and TRBJ1-6, with 12 bases aligning to TRBD1. The sequencing used peripheral blood, collected on day 0 of AZD1222 vaccination. The TCR originated in an adult in good health. Here the CDR3 reads CASSLAGTGGASYNSPLHF. The CDR3 DNA is TGTGCCAGCAGCTTAGCCGGGACAGGGGGCGCGTCTTATAATTCACCCCTCCACTTT.